The clone carrying this T cell receptor (beta chain) came up once. Its antigen is unknown. CDR1 and CDR2 (germline): SQVTM, ANQGSEA. CDR3 length equals 13 residues. V lost 4 bases to trimming and J lost 6 bases, with 10 bases between them. These data originate in a study of T cells in Graves' hyperthyroidism and ophthalmopathy. Findings and limits, study-wide: Ophthalmopathy got predicted by the model a median around six months before its onset. The majority of expanded thyroid clonotypes above 0.001 also appeared in blood.

The investigators amplified TCR beta CDR3 regions from RNA transcripts. With the HTBI primer set, the TCR CDR3 went through a first round of RT-PCR. TCRdb processed the multiplex PCR reads anew with MiXCR; each CDR3 protein has one entry. The sample lists around 600,000 distinct CDR3 sequences, roughly 46% occurring once. Criteria for exclusion of patients were uncontrolled infection, other autoimmune disease, pregnancy or lactation. Clinical symptoms, serum thyroxine, TRAb, thyroid ultrasound and orbital computed tomography established diagnosis. The J gene is TRBJ1-6, the V gene TRBV29-1; possibly TRBD1 for D (6 bases). The sequenced sample consisted of peripheral blood or thyroid tissue (not recorded which). This clonotype was sampled from an adult man with Graves' disease, either hyperthyroidism or ophthalmopathy (not recorded which). The CDR3 spells CSVAGDTNSPLHF. The CDR3 DNA is TGCAGCGTTGCAGGGGACACTAATTCACCCCTCCACTTT.